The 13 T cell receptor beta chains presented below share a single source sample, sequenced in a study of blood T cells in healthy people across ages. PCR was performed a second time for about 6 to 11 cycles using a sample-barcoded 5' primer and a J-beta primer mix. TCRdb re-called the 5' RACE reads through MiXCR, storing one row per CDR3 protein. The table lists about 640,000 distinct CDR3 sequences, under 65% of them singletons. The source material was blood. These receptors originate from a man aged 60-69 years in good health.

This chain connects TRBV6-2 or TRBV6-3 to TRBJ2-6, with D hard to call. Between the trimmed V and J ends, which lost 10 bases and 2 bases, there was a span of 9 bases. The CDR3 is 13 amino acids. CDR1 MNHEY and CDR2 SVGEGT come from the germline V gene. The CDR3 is CAITEAGANVLTF. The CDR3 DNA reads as TGTGCCATCACCGAGGCTGGGGCCAACGTCCTGACTTTC.

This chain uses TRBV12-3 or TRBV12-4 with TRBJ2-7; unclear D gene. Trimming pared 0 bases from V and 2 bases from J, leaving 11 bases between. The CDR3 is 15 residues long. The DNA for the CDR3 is TGTGCCAGCAGTTTAGCGGTAGCCAGCCCCTACGAGCAGTACTTC. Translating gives CASSLAVASPYEQYF.

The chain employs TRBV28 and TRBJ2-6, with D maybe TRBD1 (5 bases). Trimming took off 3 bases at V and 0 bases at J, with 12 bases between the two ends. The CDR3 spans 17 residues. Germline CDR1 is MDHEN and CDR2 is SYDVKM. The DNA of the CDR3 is TGTGCCAGCAGTTTGGGGCATGCGGCCTCTGGGGCCAACGTCCTGACTTTC. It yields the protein CASSLGHAASGANVLTF.

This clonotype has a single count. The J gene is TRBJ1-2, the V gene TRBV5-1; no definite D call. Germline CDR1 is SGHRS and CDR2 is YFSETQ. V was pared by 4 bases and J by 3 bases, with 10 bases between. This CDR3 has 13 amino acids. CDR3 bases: TGCGCCAGCAGCCCCCTAAATGACTATGGCTACACCTTC. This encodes CASSPLNDYGYTF.

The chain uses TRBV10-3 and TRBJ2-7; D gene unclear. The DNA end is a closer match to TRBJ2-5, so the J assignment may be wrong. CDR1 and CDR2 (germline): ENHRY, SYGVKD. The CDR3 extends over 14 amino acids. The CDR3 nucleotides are TGTGCCATCAGTGAGTCAAACCAACAAGAGACCCAGTACTTC. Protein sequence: CAISESNQQETQYF.

CDR3 bases: TGTGCCATCAGTGACGTGGGGATCTATGGCTACACCTTC. It is translated as CAISDVGIYGYTF. V gene TRBV10-3 combines with J gene TRBJ1-2; no clear D. Trimming stripped 3 bases from V and 4 bases from J, with 9 bases between. This CDR3 region has 13 residues. From germline, CDR1 is ENHRY and CDR2 SYGVKD.

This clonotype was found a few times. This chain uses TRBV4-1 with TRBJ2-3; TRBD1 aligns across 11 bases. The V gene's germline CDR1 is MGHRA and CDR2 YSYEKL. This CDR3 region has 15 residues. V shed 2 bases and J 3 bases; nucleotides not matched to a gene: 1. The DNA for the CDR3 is TGCGCCAGCAGCCAATGGGACAGGGGGACAGATACGCAGTATTTT. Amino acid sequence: CASSQWDRGTDTQYF.

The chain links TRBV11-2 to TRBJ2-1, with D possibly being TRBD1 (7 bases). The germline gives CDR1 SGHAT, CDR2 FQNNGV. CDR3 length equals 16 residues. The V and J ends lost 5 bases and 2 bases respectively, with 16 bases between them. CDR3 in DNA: TGTGCCAGCAGCGCCGCGGGACAGCGTACCTACAATGAGCAGTTCTTC. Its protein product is CASSAAGQRTYNEQFF.

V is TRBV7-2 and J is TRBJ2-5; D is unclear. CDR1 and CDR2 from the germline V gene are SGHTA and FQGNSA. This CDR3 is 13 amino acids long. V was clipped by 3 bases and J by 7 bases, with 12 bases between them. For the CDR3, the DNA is TGTGCCAGCAGCTTTGACCCGGCAGGGACCCAGTACTTC. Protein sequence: CASSFDPAGTQYF.

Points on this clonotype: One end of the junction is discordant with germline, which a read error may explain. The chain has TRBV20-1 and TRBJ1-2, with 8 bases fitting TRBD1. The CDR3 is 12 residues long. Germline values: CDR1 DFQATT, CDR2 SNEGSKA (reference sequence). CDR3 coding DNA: TGCAGTGCGCGGACAGGGACATATGGTTACACCTTC. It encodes CSARTGTYGYTF.

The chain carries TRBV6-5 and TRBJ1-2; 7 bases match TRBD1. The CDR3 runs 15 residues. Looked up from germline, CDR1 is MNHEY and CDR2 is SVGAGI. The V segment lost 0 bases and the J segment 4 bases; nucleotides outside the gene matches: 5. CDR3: CASSYSGTGAYGYTF. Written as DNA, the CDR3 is TGTGCCAGCAGTTACTCCGGAACAGGGGCCTATGGCTACACCTTC.

CDR3 sequence reads: CSARVRGVEETQYF. The DNA of the CDR3 is TGCAGTGCTAGAGTCCGCGGGGTAGAGGAGACCCAGTACTTC. The genes are TRBV20-1 and TRBJ2-5; possible D gene TRBD2, 6 bases. Trimming removed 1 base from V and 5 bases from J, with 14 bases in between. The length of the CDR3 is 14 residues. Germline V gene data show CDR1 as DFQATT and CDR2 as SNEGSKA (reference sequence).

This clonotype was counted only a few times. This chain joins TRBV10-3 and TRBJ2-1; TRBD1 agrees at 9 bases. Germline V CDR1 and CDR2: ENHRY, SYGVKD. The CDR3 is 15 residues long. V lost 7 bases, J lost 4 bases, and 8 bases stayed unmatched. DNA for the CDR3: TGTGCCATCAATCCGGGACAGGGATCATACAATGAGCAGTTCTTC. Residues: CAINPGQGSYNEQFF.